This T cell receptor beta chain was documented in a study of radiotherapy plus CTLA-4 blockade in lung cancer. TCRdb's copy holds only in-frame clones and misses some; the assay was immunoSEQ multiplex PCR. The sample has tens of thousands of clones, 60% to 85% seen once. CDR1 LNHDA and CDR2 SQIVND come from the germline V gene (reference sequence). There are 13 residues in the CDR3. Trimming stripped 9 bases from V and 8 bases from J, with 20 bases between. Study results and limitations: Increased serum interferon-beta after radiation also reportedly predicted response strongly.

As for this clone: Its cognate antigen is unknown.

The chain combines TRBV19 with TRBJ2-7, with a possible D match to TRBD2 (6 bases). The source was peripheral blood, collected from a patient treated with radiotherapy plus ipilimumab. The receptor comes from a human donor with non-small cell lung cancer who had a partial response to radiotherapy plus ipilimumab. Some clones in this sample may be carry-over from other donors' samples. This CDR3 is CASARGVSGQQYF. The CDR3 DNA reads TGTGCCAGCGCTCGCGGGGTCTCCGGGCAGCAGTACTTC.